The 19 T cell receptor beta chains below come from one sample, sequenced in a study of blood T cell repertoires in COVID-19. Profiling relied on immunoSEQ multiplex PCR, and the TCRdb table lists in-frame clones only, not all of them. The table has roughly 300,000 clones, approximately 90% seen once; the top ten hold 2.3%. The sample taken for sequencing was PBMCs or T cells enriched from blood (not recorded which). All receptors derive from a woman in her 40s with acute COVID-19.

V is TRBV5-1 and J is TRBJ1-3; D unclear. CDR3 length equals 15 residues. CDR1 is SGHRS, CDR2 YFSETQ, per germline. V was cut by 4 bases and J by 0 bases, with 11 bases left in between. In DNA, the CDR3 is TGCGCCAGCAGCCCTACGGGTCCCTCTGGAAACACCATATATTTT. The encoded protein is CASSPTGPSGNTIYF.

The chain recombines TRBV29-1 with TRBJ2-3; tentatively, D is TRBD1 (5 bases). Deletions cut 6 bases from V and 8 bases from J, with 15 bases between. The CDR3 sequence is 12 residues long. CDR1 and CDR2 from the germline V gene are SQVTM and ANQGSEA. Written as DNA, the CDR3 is TGCAGCGTCAATTCAGGGTCTCCTACGCAGTATTTT. This codes for CSVNSGSPTQYF.

The chain links TRBV19 to TRBJ2-7; TRBD1 aligns across 10 bases. CDR1 LNHDA and CDR2 SQIVND come from the germline V gene (reference sequence). V lost 5 bases to trimming and J lost 2 bases; unmatched junction nucleotides: 6. CDR3 size: 15 residues. The CDR3 reads CASSARDRGTYEQYF. The DNA for the CDR3 is TGTGCCAGTAGTGCCCGGGACAGGGGTACCTACGAGCAGTACTTC.

V is TRBV11-2 and J is TRBJ1-1; no firm D call. Trimming took off 4 bases at V and 0 bases at J, with 6 bases between the two ends. Germline CDR1 SGHAT, CDR2 FQNNGV. This CDR3 region has 13 residues. The chain's CDR3 is CASSSPLNTEAFF. The CDR3 DNA sequence: TGTGCCAGCAGCTCCCCCTTGAACACTGAAGCTTTCTTT.

The CDR3 here is CSASALAGLGNEQFF. CDR3 nucleotides: TGCAGTGCTAGTGCGCTAGCGGGATTGGGGAATGAGCAGTTCTTC. The rearrangement joins TRBV20-1 to TRBJ2-1; 9 nucleotides match TRBD2. The CDR3 runs to 15 residues. Per germline, CDR1 DFQATT and CDR2 SNEGSKA (reference sequence). The trim removed 3 bases at V and 7 bases at J, leaving 10 bases unmatched.

The chain is built from TRBV2 and TRBJ1-5; 7 bases line up with TRBD1. The CDR3 is made up of 14 amino acids. V dropped 7 bases and J dropped 2; count of bases not matched to a gene: 5. The V gene's germline CDR1 is SNHLY and CDR2 FYNNEI. CDR3 sequence (DNA): TGTGCCAGCACTCGACAGGGTGGCAATCAGCCCCAGCATTTT. It is translated as CASTRQGGNQPQHF.

The CDR3 loop is CASSPGTGTTGELFF. DNA of the CDR3: TGTGCCAGCAGTCCCGGGACAGGGACCACCGGGGAGCTGTTTTTT. The chain links TRBV28 to TRBJ2-2; 9 nucleotides align to TRBD1. The CDR3 loop spans 15 amino acids. V gave up 5 bases and J gave up 4 bases; unmatched junction bases: 5. Germline lookup yields CDR1 MDHEN and CDR2 SYDVKM.

In DNA, the CDR3 is TGTGCCAGTAGTCCGCCCAGGGGGTCCTATGGCTACACCTTC. It specifies CASSPPRGSYGYTF. The rearrangement links TRBV19 to TRBJ1-2; TRBD1 agrees at 7 bases. Trimming cost V 5 bases and J 4 bases; bases outside gene matches: 7. Germline CDR1 and CDR2: LNHDA and SQIVND (reference sequence). CDR3 length: 14 residues.

The rearrangement joins TRBV5-4 to TRBJ2-5, with D maybe TRBD2 (6 bases). V was clipped by 3 bases and J by 3 bases, with 15 bases between them. Germline V gene data show CDR1 as SGHNT and CDR2 as YYREEE (reference sequence). The CDR3 is 15 residues long. The CDR3 reads CASSSGFAGKETQYF. CDR3 bases: TGTGCCAGCAGCTCGGGCTTTGCGGGAAAAGAGACCCAGTACTTC.

This chain links TRBV11-2 with TRBJ2-5, with 13 bases lining up with TRBD2. The CDR3 length is 16 residues. Germline lookup yields CDR1 SGHAT and CDR2 FQNNGV. Trimming removed 5 bases from V and 5 bases from J; junction bases left unmatched: 8. The CDR3: CASSTGTSGVKETQYF. In DNA, the CDR3 is TGTGCCAGCAGCACTGGGACTAGCGGGGTTAAGGAGACCCAGTACTTC.

The rearrangement links TRBV21-1 to TRBJ1-6; the table names TRBD1, a call not compared with the DNA. TRBV21-1 counts as a pseudogene. This CDR3 is built from 17 residues. CDR3 amino acids: CASSYAQPGQNNSPLHF. CDR3 coding DNA: TGTGCCAGCAGCTATGCCCAGCCGGGACAGAATAATTCACCCCTCCACTTT.

The chain links TRBV28 to TRBJ2-5, with D perhaps matching TRBD1 (5 bases). The CDR3 runs to 16 residues. The germline V gene encodes CDR1 MDHEN and CDR2 SYDVKM. The V end lost 0 bases, the J end lost 1 base, and 12 bases lay between the germline ends. The CDR3 loop reads CASSLWRSDTQETQYF. CDR3 coding DNA: TGTGCCAGCAGTTTATGGCGGTCGGACACCCAAGAGACCCAGTACTTC. The complete variable domain, with remaining parts taken from reference TRBV28 and TRBJ2-5, reads DVKVTQSSRYLVKRTGEKVFLECVQDMDHENMFWYRQDPGLGLRLIYFSYDVKMKEKGDIPEGYSVSREKKERFSLILESASTNQTSMYLCASSLWRSDTQETQYFGPGTRLLVL.

This clone has just a few counts. The gene calls are TRBV2 and TRBJ1-4; 7 bases fit TRBD1. This CDR3 contains 11 residues. From germline, CDR1 is SNHLY and CDR2 FYNNEI. The J segment lost 6 bases and the V segment lost 8 bases, leaving 0 bases of the junction unmatched. CDR3 loop: CASGQDEKLFF. The DNA for the CDR3 is TGTGCCAGCGGACAGGATGAAAAACTGTTTTTT.

The chain uses TRBV7-9 and TRBJ1-1; D possibly corresponds to TRBD1 (6 bases). CDR3 size: 16 residues. Trimming took off 1 base at V and 5 bases at J, with 17 bases between the two ends. Germline V lookup: CDR1 SEHNR, CDR2 FQNEAQ (reference sequence). This chain's CDR3 is CASSLGLWGRGTEAFF. CDR3 nucleotide sequence: TGTGCCAGCAGCTTAGGTTTGTGGGGCAGGGGTACTGAAGCTTTCTTT. The whole variable domain, filled in from reference TRBV7-9 and TRBJ1-1, reads DTGVSQNPRHKITKRGQNVTFRCDPISEHNRLYWYRQTLGQGPEFLTYFQNEAQLEKSRLLSDRFSAERPKGSFSTLEIQRTEQGDSAMYLCASSLGLWGRGTEAFFGQGTRLTVV.

The CDR3 reads CASSAARLPIRITNYGYTF. As DNA, the CDR3 is TGCGCCAGCAGCGCGGCAAGGCTCCCAATCCGGATTACTAACTATGGCTACACCTTC. The chain is built from TRBV5-1 and TRBJ1-2; no clear D gene. Germline CDR1 reads SGHRS; CDR2 reads YFSETQ. The CDR3 runs to 19 residues. V was shortened by 4 bases and J by 0 bases, with 25 bases between the two germline ends.

J is TRBJ2-3 and V is TRBV5-4, with 7 bases matching TRBD1. Per the germline V gene, CDR1 is SGHNT and CDR2 is YYREEE (reference sequence). Trimming at V came to 4 bases and at J to 2 bases, leaving 7 bases not matched to a gene. The CDR3 spans 15 residues. CDR3 sequence reads: CASSPGQYDTDTQYF. As DNA, the CDR3 is TGTGCCAGCAGCCCGGGACAGTACGACACAGATACGCAGTATTTT.

The rearrangement uses TRBV10-3 and TRBJ1-1, with 10 nucleotides matching TRBD1. This CDR3 has 14 amino acids. Germline V lookup: CDR1 ENHRY, CDR2 SYGVKD. Trimming took 6 bases from V and 4 from J; bases not matched to a gene: 5. The CDR3 reads CAISSTGGPTEAFF. The CDR3 DNA reads as TGTGCCATCAGCTCGACAGGGGGCCCCACTGAAGCTTTCTTT.

This clone was picked up one time. V gene TRBV5-4 combines with J gene TRBJ2-3, with 7 bases lining up with TRBD1. Germline lookup yields CDR1 SGHNT and CDR2 YYREEE (reference sequence). The CDR3 is 16 residues long. Trimming removed 3 bases from V and 3 bases from J; junction bases left unmatched: 10. The CDR3 spells CASSSPGQQKTDTQYF. CDR3 sequence (DNA): TGTGCCAGCAGCTCACCGGGACAGCAAAAAACAGATACGCAGTATTTT.

The gene calls are TRBV7-9 and TRBJ1-4; 10 nucleotides agree with TRBD1. Trimming at V came to 5 bases and at J to 5 bases, leaving 14 bases not matched to a gene. CDR1 and CDR2 (germline): SEHNR, FQNEAQ (reference sequence). The CDR3 covers 18 residues. This CDR3 is CASSTTGTGVGANEKLFF. The CDR3 region has the DNA TGTGCCAGCAGCACCACCGGGACAGGGGTTGGTGCCAATGAAAAACTGTTTTTT.